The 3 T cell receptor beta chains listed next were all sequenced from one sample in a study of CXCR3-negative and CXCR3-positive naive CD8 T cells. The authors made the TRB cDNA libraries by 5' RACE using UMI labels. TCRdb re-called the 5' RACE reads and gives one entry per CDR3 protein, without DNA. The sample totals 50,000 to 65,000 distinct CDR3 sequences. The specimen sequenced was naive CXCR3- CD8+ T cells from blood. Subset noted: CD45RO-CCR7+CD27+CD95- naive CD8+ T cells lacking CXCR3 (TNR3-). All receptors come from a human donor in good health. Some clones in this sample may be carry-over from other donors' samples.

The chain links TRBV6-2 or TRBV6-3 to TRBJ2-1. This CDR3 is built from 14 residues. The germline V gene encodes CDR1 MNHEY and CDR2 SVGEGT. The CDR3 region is CASSYGSFYNEQFF.

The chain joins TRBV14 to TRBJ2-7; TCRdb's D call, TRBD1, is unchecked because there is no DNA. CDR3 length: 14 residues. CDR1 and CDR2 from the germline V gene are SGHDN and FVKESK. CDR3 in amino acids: CASSQEGGIYEQYF.

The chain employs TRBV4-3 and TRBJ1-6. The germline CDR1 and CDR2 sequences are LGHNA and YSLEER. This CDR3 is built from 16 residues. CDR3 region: CASSQDAGLYNSPLHF.